These 13 T cell receptor beta chains originate from one sample sequenced in a study of cytomegalovirus exposure and HLA in healthy donors. It was with 60 Vbeta and 13 Jbeta primers that the PCR ran. TCRdb keeps only in-frame clones here, not all; method: immunoSEQ multiplex PCR. Found here are 95,000 to 100,000 clones, around four fifths of them singletons; the top ten hold 1.5% to 2%. The sequenced sample consisted of PBMCs. All receptors derive from a man between 40 and 49 years old in good health and CMV-seronegative.

Concerning this clone itself: Other nucleotide sequences in the sample specify the same CDR3. The genes are TRBV6-4 and TRBJ2-3; D call uncertain. The CDR3 contains 15 residues. V was pared by 0 bases and J by 2 bases, with 9 bases between. Germline V gives CDR1 MRHNA, CDR2 SNTAGT. As DNA, the CDR3 is TGTGCCAGCAGTGACTCGGGCCAACTCACAGATACGCAGTATTTT. Translated, it gives CASSDSGQLTDTQYF.

The chain is built from TRBV28 and TRBJ2-7, with 8 bases lining up with TRBD2. Looked up from germline, CDR1 is MDHEN and CDR2 is SYDVKM. J gave up 4 bases and V 8 bases, and 7 bases lay outside the gene matches. CDR3 length: 13 amino acids. The CDR3 coding sequence is TGTGCCAGCCTAAGCGGGAGTCCTTACGAGCAGTACTTC. Its translation is CASLSGSPYEQYF.

DNA of the CDR3: TGTGCCAGCACCCGACTAGCGTCACGGCCGGATACGCAGTATTTT. Protein product: CASTRLASRPDTQYF. The chain combines TRBV27 with TRBJ2-3, with 8 bases identical to TRBD2. After removal of 7 bases from V and 6 bases from J, the junction contained 12 bases not matched to a gene. This CDR3 spans 15 amino acids. Germline values: CDR1 MNHEY, CDR2 SMNVEV (reference sequence).

This clone came up a few times. The chain combines TRBV7-9 with TRBJ2-1, with TRBD2 matching over 7 bases. J lost 4 bases, V lost 3 bases, and 3 bases had no gene match. Germline CDR1 is SEHNR and CDR2 is FQNEAQ (reference sequence). The CDR3 sequence is 14 residues long. The CDR3 nucleotides read TGTGCCAGCAGCTTTAGCGGGCCGTACAATGAGCAGTTCTTC. The encoded protein is CASSFSGPYNEQFF.

Only a few counts were recorded for this clone. V is TRBV5-5 and J is TRBJ2-7; tentative D call: TRBD2 (5 bases). Looked up from germline, CDR1 is SGHKS and CDR2 is YYEKEE (reference sequence). CDR3 length: 14 residues. Trimming stripped 6 bases from V and 4 bases from J, with 17 bases between. The CDR3 region is CASNAREEGYEQYF. CDR3 sequence (DNA): TGTGCCAGCAATGCACGGGAAGAGGGATACGAGCAGTACTTC. Based on the CDR3 plus reference TRBV5-5 and TRBJ2-7, the full variable domain is DAGVTQSPTHLIKTRGQQVTLRCSPISGHKSVSWYQQVLGQGPQFIFQYYEKEERGRGNFPDRFSARQFPNYSSELNVNALLLGDSALYLCASNAREEGYEQYFGPGTRLTVT.

As regards this clone: This sample also contains other DNA sequences that code for the same CDR3. The CDR3 nucleotides are TGTGCCAGCAGCTTAAGCGGGAACACTGAAGCTTTCTTT. Translating it yields CASSLSGNTEAFF. This chain connects TRBV7-9 to TRBJ1-1; D call uncertain. CDR1 and CDR2 from the germline V gene are SEHNR and FQNEAQ (reference sequence). V was clipped by 2 bases and J by 1 base, with 5 bases between them. CDR3 length: 13 residues.

V usage is TRBV7-3 and J usage is TRBJ2-2, with 7 positions matching TRBD1. This CDR3 is 16 amino acids long. V lost 5 bases and J lost 3; bases outside the gene matches: 9. Germline CDR1 reads SGHTA; CDR2 reads FQGTGA. The DNA of the CDR3 is TGTGCCAGCAGCACAAGACCAGGGGGTGACACCGGGGAGCTGTTTTTT. Its protein is CASSTRPGGDTGELFF.

The chain couples TRBV6-5 to TRBJ2-1, with TRBD1 matching over 9 bases. V was pared by 6 bases and J by 6 bases, with 9 bases of the junction left unmatched. The CDR3 is 15 residues long. Germline CDR1 reads MNHEY; CDR2 reads SVGAGI. The CDR3, as DNA: TGTGCCAGCAGCCAAGACAGGGGGGAGGGCAATGAGCAGTTCTTC. Translated, it gives CASSQDRGEGNEQFF.

The chain has TRBV30 and TRBJ2-3; D possibly corresponds to TRBD2 (5 bases). Germline values: CDR1 GTSNPN, CDR2 SVGIG (reference sequence). Trimming stripped 2 bases from V and 0 bases from J, with 15 bases between. This CDR3 spans 16 amino acids. In DNA form, the CDR3 reads TGTGCCTGGAGTACGGGGATTTGGTCCAGCACAGATACGCAGTATTTT. Residues: CAWSTGIWSSTDTQYF.

The chain uses TRBV5-1 and TRBJ1-4; TRBD1 matches at 7 bases. V shed 4 bases, J shed 5 bases, and the junction held 5 bases outside the gene matches. There are 14 residues in the CDR3. Germline-derived CDR1 and CDR2 are SGHRS and YFSETQ. The CDR3 protein is CASSTRGLNEKLFF. In nucleotides, the CDR3 is TGCGCCAGCAGCACCAGGGGGTTAAATGAAAAACTGTTTTTT.

The CDR3 bases are TGTGCCAGCAGTTTATACGGGCCCGGACTAGCGGGAGATAGGTCCTACGAGCAGTACTTC. Protein: CASSLYGPGLAGDRSYEQYF. This sequence joins TRBV27 and TRBJ2-7; 13 bases fit TRBD2. Looked up from germline, CDR1 is MNHEY and CDR2 is SMNVEV (reference sequence). The J segment lost 1 base and the V segment lost 1 base, leaving 13 bases of the junction unmatched. The CDR3 extends over 20 amino acids.

The V call is TRBV6-6, the J call TRBJ1-3; D gene uncertain. The CDR3 is 16 amino acids. Trimming removed 6 bases from V and 4 bases from J, with 19 bases in between. Germline lookup yields CDR1 MNHNY and CDR2 SVGAGI (reference sequence). This CDR3 reads CASSQPSGGPGNTIYF. Written as DNA, the CDR3 is TGTGCCAGCAGCCAACCCTCAGGAGGGCCCGGAAACACCATATATTTT.

The V call is TRBV6-1, the J call TRBJ2-5; D is unresolved. The CDR3 consists of 13 residues. V was pared by 2 bases and J by 4 bases, with 8 bases between. Germline-derived CDR1 and CDR2 are MNHNS and SASEGT. CDR3 bases: TGTGCCAGCAGTGAAATCAATTCAGAGACCCAGTACTTC. Translation gives CASSEINSETQYF.